One sample yielded the 22 T cell receptor beta chains listed below, sequenced in a study of regulatory T cells in long-lasting Graves disease. Stated time point: newly diagnosed GD, antithyroid drugs for less than 3 months. Following extraction of RNA from PBMCs, that RNA was used to make the TCR library. iRepertoire HTBI primers and Arm-PCR of CDR3 regions built TCR beta libraries. TCRdb used MiXCR to reprocess the multiplex PCR reads, holding one entry per CDR3 protein. The sample lists approximately 540,000 distinct CDR3 sequences; 9.5% to 15% were seen once. In addition, the sample was reused for a study of T cells in Graves' hyperthyroidism and ophthalmopathy.

The sequencing used peripheral blood mononuclear cells (PBMCs), collected at new diagnosis, from a patient treated with antithyroid drugs. The receptor set was obtained from a woman aged 30 to 39 with Graves disease.

This chain joins TRBV28 and TRBJ2-7; TRBD1 agrees at 8 bases. Per the germline V gene, CDR1 is MDHEN and CDR2 is SYDVKM. V lost 5 bases, J lost 5 bases, and 8 bases stayed unmatched. The CDR3 has 14 amino acids. CDR3 DNA sequence: TGTGCCAGCAGTCCACAGGACAGGGCGGACGAGCAGTACTTC. Translated: CASSPQDRADEQYF.

This clonotype was seen ten or more times. The rearrangement links TRBV6-1 to TRBJ2-5; D is ambiguous. Trimming cost V 6 bases and J 0 bases, with 11 bases left between them. CDR1 and CDR2 (germline): MNHNS, SASEGT. The CDR3 length is 14 residues. In nucleotides, the CDR3 is TGTGCCAGCAGGCCAGACTTGAACCAAGAGACCCAGTACTTC. Protein: CASRPDLNQETQYF.

The CDR3 sequence: CSAREGTGEGEAFF. As DNA, the CDR3 is TGCAGTGCTAGAGAAGGGACAGGGGAAGGTGAAGCTTTCTTT. The chain combines TRBV20-1 with TRBJ1-1, with 10 bases matching TRBD1. The CDR3 is 14 residues long. Germline trimming cut 0 bases from V and 7 bases from J; bases unmatched to any gene: 5. Per germline, CDR1 DFQATT and CDR2 SNEGSKA (reference sequence).

The rearrangement links TRBV7-9 to TRBJ2-7; D gene unclear. The CDR3 totals 16 residues. V gave up 1 base and J gave up 0 bases, with 13 bases separating them. Germline values: CDR1 SEHNR, CDR2 FQNEAQ (reference sequence). CDR3 sequence (DNA): TGTGCCAGCAGCTTAGGGCCCGGTAAGAGCTCCTACGAGCAGTACTTC. Protein product: CASSLGPGKSSYEQYF.

In its sample, this clonotype was seen many times. V gene TRBV7-3 combines with J gene TRBJ2-3; no definite D call. Trimming removed 2 bases at V and 2 bases at J, with 11 bases between. The CDR3 is 15 residues long. Germline values: CDR1 SGHTA, CDR2 FQGTGA. This chain's CDR3 is CASSLGLVSTDTQYF. CDR3 DNA: TGTGCCAGCAGCTTAGGCCTAGTTTCCACAGATACGCAGTATTTT.

This clonotype was counted a few times. This chain joins TRBV11-2 and TRBJ2-5; D may be TRBD2 (6 bases). The CDR3 totals 14 residues. Germline V gene sequence: CDR1 SGHAT, CDR2 FQNNGV. V lost 4 bases and J lost 1, with 10 bases in between. The CDR3 DNA follows: TGTGCCAGCAGCTCGGGACTCCGCCAAGAGACCCAGTACTTC. Translating gives CASSSGLRQETQYF.

In its sample, this clonotype was seen many times. The chain couples TRBV28 to TRBJ2-3, with 9 bases lining up with TRBD2. Trimming cost V 6 bases and J 4 bases; bases outside gene matches: 8. CDR3 size: 15 residues. Per the germline V gene, CDR1 is MDHEN and CDR2 is SYDVKM. CDR3 DNA: TGTGCCAGCAGCCCCGCGGGCGGGAGGGCAGATACGCAGTATTTT. Protein: CASSPAGGRADTQYF. The whole variable domain, filled in from reference TRBV28 and TRBJ2-3, reads DVKVTQSSRYLVKRTGEKVFLECVQDMDHENMFWYRQDPGLGLRLIYFSYDVKMKEKGDIPEGYSVSREKKERFSLILESASTNQTSMYLCASSPAGGRADTQYFGPGTRLTVL.

The sample holds many counts of this clonotype. This chain joins TRBV7-9 and TRBJ2-1, with D uncertain. From germline, CDR1 is SEHNR and CDR2 FQNEAQ (reference sequence). The CDR3 has 13 residues. The V and J ends lost 2 bases and 10 bases respectively, with 12 bases between them. For the CDR3, the DNA is TGTGCCAGCAGCTTACCCCCTGGGCGGGAGCAGTTCTTC. This codes for CASSLPPGREQFF.

This clonotype showed up many times. V usage is TRBV11-1 and J usage is TRBJ2-7; 12 bases are a match to TRBD2. CDR1 SGHAT and CDR2 FQDESV come from the germline V gene (reference sequence). V lost 7 bases and J lost 0; bases outside the gene matches: 13. The CDR3 is made up of 18 amino acids. Here the CDR3 DNA reads TGTGCCAGCACCGCGACTAGCGGGAGCCCCAGGACCTCCTACGAGCAGTACTTC. It translates to CASTATSGSPRTSYEQYF.

The CDR3 nucleotides are TGTGCCACCAGCAGGGCAAACCGGGACAGAGGCTACACCTTC. It specifies CATSRANRDRGYTF. This chain links TRBV15 with TRBJ1-2, with 7 bases fitting TRBD1. J gave up 8 bases and V 3 bases, and 9 bases lay outside the gene matches. The germline V gene has CDR1 LNHNV and CDR2 YYDKDF (reference sequence). The CDR3 contains 14 residues.

Ten or more counts support this clonotype. V gene TRBV9 combines with J gene TRBJ1-1; tentative D call: TRBD1 (6 bases). The CDR3 totals 16 residues. The germline CDR1 and CDR2 sequences are SGDLS and YYNGEE. V lost 4 bases to trimming and J lost 0 bases, with 16 bases between them. The CDR3 bases are TGTGCCAGCAGCCCCCCAGGGAGGGGGATGAACACTGAAGCTTTCTTT. Encoded protein: CASSPPGRGMNTEAFF.

This clonotype was recorded at least ten times. The genes are TRBV20-1 and TRBJ2-1; D ambiguous. The CDR3 is 15 amino acids. V lost 0 bases and J lost 2, with 11 bases in between. Per germline, CDR1 DFQATT and CDR2 SNEGSKA (reference sequence). The CDR3 sequence: CSARDKLVAYNEQFF. The CDR3 DNA is TGCAGTGCTAGAGATAAGCTAGTTGCCTACAATGAGCAGTTCTTC.

This clonotype showed up many times. The J gene is TRBJ1-1, the V gene TRBV19, with 7 bases lining up with TRBD1. This CDR3 has 14 residues. CDR1 is LNHDA and CDR2 is SQIVND in the germline V gene (reference sequence). V gave up 7 bases and J gave up 4 bases; unmatched junction bases: 9. The CDR3: CASMNDRVATEAFF. CDR3 in DNA: TGTGCCAGTATGAACGACAGGGTCGCCACTGAAGCTTTCTTT. Full variable domain (rest looked up from reference TRBV19 and TRBJ1-1): DGGITQSPKYLFRKEGQNVTLSCEQNLNHDAMYWYRQDPGQGLRLIYYSQIVNDFQKGDIAEGYSVSREKKESFPLTVTSAQKNPTAFYLCASMNDRVATEAFFGQGTRLTVV.

This clonotype was recorded at least ten times. CDR3 sequence reads: CASSLRPGLSYGYTF. The CDR3 DNA sequence: TGTGCCAGCAGTTTGCGCCCGGGGCTTTCCTATGGCTACACCTTC. This rearrangement joins TRBV12-3 or TRBV12-4 to TRBJ1-2, with D tentatively TRBD1 (5 bases). The CDR3 length is 15 residues. V lost 3 bases, J lost 4 bases, and 15 bases lay in between.

This clonotype appeared many times. The CDR3 here is CASSQADAYEQYF. The CDR3 DNA reads TGTGCCAGCAGCCAAGCGGACGCCTACGAGCAGTACTTC. V is TRBV3-1 and J is TRBJ2-7; no clear D. Germline loops: CDR1 LGHDT, CDR2 YNNKEL (reference sequence). This CDR3 region has 13 residues. Trimming removed 1 base at V and 2 bases at J, with 6 bases between.

This clonotype was seen at least ten times. The chain uses TRBV10-3 and TRBJ2-7; D gene uncertain. The ends were cut back, 5 bases at V and 2 bases at J, with 13 bases in the middle. This CDR3 has 14 amino acids. Per germline, CDR1 ENHRY and CDR2 SYGVKD. Written as DNA, the CDR3 is TGTGCCATCAGTCACGGCCTGCCACCCTACGAGCAGTACTTC. Its protein product is CAISHGLPPYEQYF.

The rearrangement joins TRBV28 to TRBJ2-3; TRBD1 might be the D (5 bases). Germline CDR1 MDHEN, CDR2 SYDVKM. Trimming took off 2 bases at V and 5 bases at J, with 20 bases between the two ends. The CDR3 is 17 residues long. Written as DNA, the CDR3 is TGTGCCAGCAGTTTAACGGACAAAAATTACTGGGGAGATACGCAGTATTTT. Amino acid sequence: CASSLTDKNYWGDTQYF.

As to this clonotype: This could be a read error, since a much larger clone is one nucleotide away. The CDR3 end shows no conserved phenylalanine or tryptophan, and so a read error is likely. The chain has TRBV5-6 and TRBJ2-1; 12 nucleotides match TRBD1. Per germline, CDR1 SGHDT and CDR2 YYEEEE. This CDR3 spans 16 amino acids. V trimming: 2 bases; J trimming: 8 bases; junction bases outside the gene matches: 8. In nucleotides, the CDR3 is TGTGCCAGCAGCTTCCGGGACAGGGGGCGGGGGGATGAGCAGTTCGTC. Protein: CASSFRDRGRGDEQFV.

In this sample, this clonotype turned up many times. This chain connects TRBV5-5 to TRBJ2-3; TRBD1 is a possible D gene (6 bases). CDR1 is SGHKS, CDR2 YYEKEE, per germline (reference sequence). There are 14 residues in the CDR3. The ends were cut back, 2 bases at V and 2 bases at J, with 9 bases in the middle. The CDR3 spells CASSFDRSTDTQYF. Here the CDR3 DNA reads TGTGCCAGCAGCTTCGACAGGTCCACAGATACGCAGTATTTT.

The chain joins TRBV15 to TRBJ1-1; 7 nucleotides agree with TRBD1. CDR3 length: 16 residues. In germline, CDR1 is LNHNV, CDR2 YYDKDF (reference sequence). The CDR3 loop reads CALRSPRDRAGTEAFF. The CDR3 nucleotides read TGTGCTCTCCGGTCCCCTCGTGACAGGGCGGGCACTGAAGCTTTCTTT.

Many counts were recorded for this clonotype. This sequence joins TRBV15 and TRBJ1-1; D remains unclear. Trimming pared 0 bases from V and 0 bases from J, leaving 8 bases between. This CDR3 spans 15 amino acids. Germline V gene data show CDR1 as LNHNV and CDR2 as YYDKDF (reference sequence). CDR3 amino acids: CATSRDGQMNTEAFF. CDR3 DNA: TGTGCCACCAGCAGAGATGGGCAGATGAACACTGAAGCTTTCTTT.

The sample holds many counts of this clonotype. The chain links TRBV28 to TRBJ2-2; TRBD1 matches at 10 bases. Trimming removed 6 bases from V and 7 bases from J; junction bases left unmatched: 11. Per germline, CDR1 MDHEN and CDR2 SYDVKM. CDR3 size: 16 residues. The CDR3 DNA sequence: TGTGCCAGCAGCCGCGCTGGGACAGGGGAGGTCGGGGAGCTGTTTTTT. Protein: CASSRAGTGEVGELFF.